This is a list of T cell receptor beta chains from one sample in a study of post-analysis software for immune sequencing data. TCRdb itself ran the PCR reads through MiXCR, one entry per CDR3 protein. The sample holds more than 450,000 distinct CDR3 sequences, around 44% seen once. Sequenced input: blood. Receptors were obtained from a girl between 5 and 17 years old with multiple sclerosis. Each CDR3 is given with its conserved first and last residue. D genes are given only for firm matches. The size field is filled for only some rows; it gives once, few, many or a size class.

TRBV20-1	-	-	TRBJ2-7	TGCAGTGCGACCGGGGCCGCCTACGAGCAGTACTTC	CSATGAAYEQYF
TRBV12-3/TRBV12-4	-	-	TRBJ1-2	TGTGTCAGCAGTTTTAACTATGGCTACACCTTC	CVSSFNYGYTF
TRBV5-1	-	TRBD1	TRBJ2-2	TGCGCCAGCAGCGATATCCCGGGACAGGGGACCGGGGAGCTGTTTTTT	CASSDIPGQGTGELFF
TRBV5-1	-	-	TRBJ2-3	TGCGCCAGCAGTATACAGGACTCGGGCACAGATACGCAGTATTTT	CASSIQDSGTDTQYF
TRBV14	once	-	TRBJ1-2	TGTGCCAGCAGCCGAGCACACGACTATGGCTACACCTTC	CASSRAHDYGYTF
TRBV6-2/TRBV6-3	few	-	TRBJ2-7	TGTGCCAGCAGTCCTCCTGGACAGTCCTACGAGCAGTACTTC	CASSPPGQSYEQYF
TRBV7-9	-	-	TRBJ1-4	TGTGCCAGCAGCTTAGCGCGGCAGAAAGATGGGGAAAAACTGTTTTTT	CASSLARQKDGEKLFF
TRBV12-5	few	-	TRBJ2-5	TGTGCTAGTGGTTTGGTCTACAGGGATCCGTACTTC	CASGLVYRDPYF
TRBV5-1	-	-	TRBJ2-5	TGCGCCAGCAGCTTGGAACAGCCCGGCGGAGAGACCCAGTACTTC	CASSLEQPGGETQYF
TRBV20-1	-	-	TRBJ2-3	TGCAGTGCTAGAGAGGGTGCAGATACGCAGTATTTT	CSAREGADTQYF
TRBV20-1	-	-	TRBJ2-5	TGCAGTGCGTCGGGACGGGAGACCCAGTACTTC	CSASGRETQYF
TRBV5-1	few	-	TRBJ2-3	TGCGCCAGCAAAAGGGGGACTAGCACAGATACGCAGTATTTT	CASKRGTSTDTQYF
TRBV7-6	-	-	TRBJ1-4	TGTGCCAGCAGCTTAGAAAGAGGGGTAACTAGTGAAAAACTGTTTTTT	CASSLERGVTSEKLFF
TRBV12-3/TRBV12-4	-	-	TRBJ2-1	TGTGCCAGCACCCCCCGGGCTTACAATGAGCAGTTCTTC	CASTPRAYNEQFF
TRBV5-1	-	TRBD1	TRBJ2-5	TGCGCCAGCAGTACGACAGGGGGCAGGGAGACCCAGTACTTC	CASSTTGGRETQYF
TRBV3-1	-	TRBD1	TRBJ2-5	TGTGCCAGCAGCCAAGACCATTTTACAGGGGGCAGGGAGTACTTC	CASSQDHFTGGREYF
TRBV3-1	-	TRBD2	TRBJ2-7	TGTGCCAGCAGCCGCTCTAGCGGGAGGTTAGAGCAGTACTTC	CASSRSSGRLEQYF